This T cell receptor beta chain was retrieved from a study of shared clonotypes between healthy human individuals. Study-wide findings and caveats: Blood was the only sampled material, and tissue repertoires likely differ.

CD45RO-negative CD8 cells positively selected for CCR7 made up the naive population, which excluded terminally differentiated effector memory CD45RA+ cells. Only one count was recorded for this clone. Its antigen is still unknown. This CDR3 is built from 14 residues. Germline values: CDR1 LNHDA, CDR2 SQIVND (reference sequence). Trimming pared 3 bases from V and 6 bases from J, leaving 15 bases between. The repertoire was sequenced with immunoSEQ multiplex PCR; TCRdb's copy has only in-frame clones and lacks some. Here the sample spans 800,000 or so clones, about 97% being singletons. The clonotype comes from a young man in good health. The sample taken for sequencing was naive CD8+ T cells sorted from blood. The gene calls are TRBV19 and TRBJ2-7; D is perhaps TRBD2 (6 bases). CDR3 bases: TGTGCCAGTAGTATTCTGGCCACCGGGGGCGAGCAGTACTTC. It encodes CASSILATGGEQYF.